This TCR beta chain comes out of a study of T cells expressing NK-cell markers. General observations from the study: HCMV specificity of the expanded NKG2C+ T cell clones was not established.

In regard to this clonotype: The target antigen is unknown.

This CDR3 comprises 13 residues. The germline V gene has CDR1 SGHTA and CDR2 FQGTGA. Using the 5' RACE reads, TCRdb records one entry per CDR3 protein without DNA. The repertoire shows hundreds of thousands of distinct CDR3 sequences; the top ten hold roughly 4.2%. Sequences were obtained from blood T cells: a sorted CD56 or NKG2C T cell subset, CD4+ or CD8+ T cells, or bulk PBMC T cells (not recorded which). The chain employs TRBV7-3 and TRBJ2-7. The TCR was taken from a woman aged 18 to 69 in good health. The CDR3 sequence is CASSLIHTYEQYF.